This T cell receptor beta chain was found in a study of blood T cells in healthy people across ages. This CDR3 spans 21 amino acids. The germline CDR1 and CDR2 sequences are SGHVS and FNYEAQ. Next came a second PCR, run for 7 to 11 cycles, which used a sample-barcoded 5' primer along with a J-beta primer mix. TCRdb used MiXCR to reprocess the 5' RACE reads, holding one entry per CDR3 protein. The table includes 660,000 or so distinct CDR3 sequences, under 65% detected once. What was sequenced was blood. V gene TRBV7-6 combines with J gene TRBJ2-4, with 13 bases lining up with TRBD2. The end of the DNA fits TRBJ2-7 better, so the J call may be wrong. The TCR sequence derives from a man aged 55 to 70 in good health. The DNA of the CDR3 is TGTGCCAGCAGCTTAGCTCGAAGACTAGCGGGGGGCCCTGTCGAGTCCAACGAGCAGTACTTC. Residues: CASSLARRLAGGPVESNEQYF.